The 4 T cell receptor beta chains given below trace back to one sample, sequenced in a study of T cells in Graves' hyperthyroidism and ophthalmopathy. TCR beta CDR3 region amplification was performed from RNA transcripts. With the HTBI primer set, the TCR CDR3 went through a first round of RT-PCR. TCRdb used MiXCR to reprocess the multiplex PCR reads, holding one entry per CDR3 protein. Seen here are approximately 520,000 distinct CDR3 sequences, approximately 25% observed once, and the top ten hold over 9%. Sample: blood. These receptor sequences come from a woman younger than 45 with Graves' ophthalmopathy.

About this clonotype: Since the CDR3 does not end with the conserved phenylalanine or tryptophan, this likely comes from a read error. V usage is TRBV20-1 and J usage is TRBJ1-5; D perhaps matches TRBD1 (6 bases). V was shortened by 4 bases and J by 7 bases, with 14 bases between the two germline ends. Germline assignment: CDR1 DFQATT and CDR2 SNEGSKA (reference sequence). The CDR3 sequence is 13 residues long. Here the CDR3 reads CSAITGRGQPQHL. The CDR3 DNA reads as TGCAGTGCTATTACAGGGCGGGGGCAGCCCCAGCATTTG.

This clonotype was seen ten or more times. CDR3 region: CASSDEAPMNTEAFF. The CDR3 DNA follows: TGTGCCAGCAGTGACGAGGCACCCATGAACACTGAAGCTTTCTTT. The rearrangement uses TRBV2 and TRBJ1-1; D unresolved. Germline loops: CDR1 SNHLY, CDR2 FYNNEI. V lost 3 bases and J 0 bases, leaving 11 bases between the germline ends. The CDR3 contains 15 residues.

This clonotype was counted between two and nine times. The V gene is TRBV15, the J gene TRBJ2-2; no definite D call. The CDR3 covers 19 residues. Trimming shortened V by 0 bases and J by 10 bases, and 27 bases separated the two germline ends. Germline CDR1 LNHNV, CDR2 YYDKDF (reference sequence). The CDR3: CATSRDQEPPGPRPTELFF. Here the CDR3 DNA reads TGTGCCACCAGCAGAGATCAGGAGCCTCCGGGCCCCCGACCCACGGAGCTGTTTTTT.

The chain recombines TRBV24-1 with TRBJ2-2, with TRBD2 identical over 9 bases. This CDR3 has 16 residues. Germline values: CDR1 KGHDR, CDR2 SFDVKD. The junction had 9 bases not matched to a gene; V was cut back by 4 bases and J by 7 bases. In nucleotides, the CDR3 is TGTGCCACCAGTGAATTCGGACTAGCGAAAGGCGGGGAGCTGTTTTTT. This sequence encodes CATSEFGLAKGGELFF.